This T cell receptor beta chain was identified during a study of cytomegalovirus exposure and HLA in healthy donors. The ends were cut back, 10 bases at V and 1 base at J, with 18 bases in the middle. Germline CDR1 MNHEY, CDR2 SMNVEV (reference sequence). The CDR3 covers 15 residues. To note about this clone: Its antigen remains unknown.

The PCR had 60 Vbeta and 13 Jbeta primers. Sequencing was performed with immunoSEQ multiplex PCR; in TCRdb, only in-frame clones are kept and a portion is missing. The sample records 110,000 to 150,000 clones, 70% being singletons. Regarding the study as a whole: Only CMV serostatus was available as immune exposure information. Clonal expansion, a later analysis showed, was greater in HLA-associated TCR beta chains than in equally common others.

This receptor was taken from a woman in her fifties or sixties in good health and CMV-seropositive. The sample taken for sequencing was PBMCs. The rearrangement uses TRBV27 and TRBJ2-3, with D hard to call. For the CDR3, the DNA is TGTGCCACTTCACTCCTCGGTATCGGCACAGATACGCAGTATTTT. Protein product: CATSLLGIGTDTQYF.